This T cell receptor beta chain appears in the sequencing data of a study of cytomegalovirus exposure and HLA in healthy donors. On the study more broadly: Earlier, 150 million to 200 million T cells were analyzed, and 117 million unique TCR beta sequences were found among them. Regarding the study as a whole: Common viral pathogens seemed to be connected with several of the most significant clusters, according to a later analysis. Among TCR sequences, most were rare, though some public TCRs appeared in many donors. Segments of the TCR beta V type were, in most cases, productive about 87% or about 30% of the time in an earlier analysis.

Germline V lookup: CDR1 SEHNR, CDR2 FQNEAQ (reference sequence). This CDR3 spans 15 amino acids. PCR involved 60 Vbeta and 13 Jbeta primers. The table came from immunoSEQ multiplex PCR; TCRdb's copy has only in-frame clones and leaves some out. The sample contains around 100,000 clones, over 60% of which appear only once. With regard to this clone: Its antigen is undetermined. At one end, the junction sequence differs from germline, possibly due to a read error.

Sequenced sample: PBMCs. The V gene is TRBV7-9, the J gene TRBJ1-2; D perhaps matches TRBD1 (6 bases). The TCR comes from a man aged 55 to 69 in good health and CMV-seropositive. CDR3 region: CSSSPPGQLMGGYTF. The DNA of the CDR3 is TGTTCCAGCAGCCCGCCAGGACAGCTAATGGGTGGCTACACCTTC.